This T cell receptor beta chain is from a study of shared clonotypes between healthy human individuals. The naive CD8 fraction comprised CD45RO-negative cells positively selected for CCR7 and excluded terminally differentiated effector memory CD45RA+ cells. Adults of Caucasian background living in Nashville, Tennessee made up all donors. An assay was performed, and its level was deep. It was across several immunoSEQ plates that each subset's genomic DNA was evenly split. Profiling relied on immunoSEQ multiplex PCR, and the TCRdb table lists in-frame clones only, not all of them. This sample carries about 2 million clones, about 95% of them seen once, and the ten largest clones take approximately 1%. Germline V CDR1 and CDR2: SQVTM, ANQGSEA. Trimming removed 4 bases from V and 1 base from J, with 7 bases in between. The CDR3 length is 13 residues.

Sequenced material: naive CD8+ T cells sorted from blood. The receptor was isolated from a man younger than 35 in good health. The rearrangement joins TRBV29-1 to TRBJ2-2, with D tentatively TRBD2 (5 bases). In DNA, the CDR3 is TGCAGCGTTGGACTATGGAACACCGGGGAGCTGTTTTTT. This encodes CSVGLWNTGELFF.